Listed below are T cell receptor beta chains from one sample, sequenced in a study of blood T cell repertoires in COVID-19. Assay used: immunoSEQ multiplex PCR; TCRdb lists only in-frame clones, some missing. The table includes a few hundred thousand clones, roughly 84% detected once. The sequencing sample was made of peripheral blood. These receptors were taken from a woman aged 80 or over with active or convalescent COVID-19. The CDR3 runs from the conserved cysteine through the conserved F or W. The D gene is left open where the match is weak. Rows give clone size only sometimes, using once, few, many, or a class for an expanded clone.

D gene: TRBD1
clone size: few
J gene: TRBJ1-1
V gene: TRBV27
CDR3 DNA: TGTGCCAGCAGTCCATCCTCCGGGACAGGGGGCTGGGCTTTCTTT
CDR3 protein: CASSPSSGTGGWAFF

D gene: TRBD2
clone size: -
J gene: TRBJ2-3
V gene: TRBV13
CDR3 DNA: TGTGCCAGCAGCTTACGACTAGCGGGGGCCCACACAGATACGCAGTATTTT
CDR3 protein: CASSLRLAGAHTDTQYF

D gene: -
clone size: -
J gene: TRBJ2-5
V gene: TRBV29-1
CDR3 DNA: TGCAGCGCCACCAGGGGGGATGGCCAAGAGACCCAGTACTTC
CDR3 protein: CSATRGDGQETQYF

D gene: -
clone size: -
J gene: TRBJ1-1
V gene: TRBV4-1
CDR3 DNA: TGCGCCAGCAGCCAAGGACGGGGTGAAGCTTTCTTT
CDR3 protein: CASSQGRGEAFF

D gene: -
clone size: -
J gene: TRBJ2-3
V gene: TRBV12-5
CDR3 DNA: TGTGCTAGTGGTAATTGGACAACTAGCACAGATACGCAGTATTTT
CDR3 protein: CASGNWTTSTDTQYF

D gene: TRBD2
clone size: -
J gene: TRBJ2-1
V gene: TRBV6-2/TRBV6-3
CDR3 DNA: TGTGCCAGCAGTGCCGGGACTAGCTCCTACAATGAGCAGTTCTTC
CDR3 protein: CASSAGTSSYNEQFF

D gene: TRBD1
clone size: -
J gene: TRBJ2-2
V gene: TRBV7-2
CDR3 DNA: TGTGCCAGCAGCCGTTTCCGGGACAGGGGGCGGGTCGGGGAGCTGTTTTTT
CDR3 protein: CASSRFRDRGRVGELFF

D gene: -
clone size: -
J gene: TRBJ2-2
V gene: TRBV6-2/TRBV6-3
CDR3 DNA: TGTGCCAGCAGTTACAGGGAGAACTCCGGGGAGCTGTTTTTT
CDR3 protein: CASSYRENSGELFF

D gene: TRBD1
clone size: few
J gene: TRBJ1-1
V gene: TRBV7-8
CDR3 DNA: TGTGCCAGCAGCTCCGACAGGGACCCCACTGAAGCTTTCTTT
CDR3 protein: CASSSDRDPTEAFF

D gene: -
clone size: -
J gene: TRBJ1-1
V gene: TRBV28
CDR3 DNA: TGTGCCAGCAGTCCAGGCATTGAAGCTTTCTTT
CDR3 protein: CASSPGIEAFF

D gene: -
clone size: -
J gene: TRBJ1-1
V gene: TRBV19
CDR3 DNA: TGTGCCAGTAGGCGGGCAGCCGAGAACACTGAAGCTTTCTTT
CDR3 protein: CASRRAAENTEAFF

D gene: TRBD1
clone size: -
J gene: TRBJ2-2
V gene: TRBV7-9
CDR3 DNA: TGTGCCAGCAGCCCACGAGGACAGGGCGCCACCGGGGAGCTGTTTTTT
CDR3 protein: CASSPRGQGATGELFF

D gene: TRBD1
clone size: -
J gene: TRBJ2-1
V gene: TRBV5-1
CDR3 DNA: TGCGCCAGCAGCCCAAGACAGGGAGAGTACAATGAGCAGTTCTTC
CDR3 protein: CASSPRQGEYNEQFF

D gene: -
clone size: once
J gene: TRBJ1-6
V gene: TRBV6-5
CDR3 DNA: TGTGCCAGCAGTCGACAAGACGAGTCACCCCTCCACTTT
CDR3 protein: CASSRQDESPLHF

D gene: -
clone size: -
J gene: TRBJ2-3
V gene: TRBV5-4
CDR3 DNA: TGTGCCAGCAGCCCCCCCACAGCGGGCGGGGCAGATACGCAGTATTTT
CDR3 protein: CASSPPTAGGADTQYF

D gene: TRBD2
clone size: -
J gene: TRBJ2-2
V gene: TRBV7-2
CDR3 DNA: TGTGCCAGCAGCTTAAAAGCGGGAGGCTCAACATGGGGGGAGCTGTTTTTT
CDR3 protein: CASSLKAGGSTWGELFF

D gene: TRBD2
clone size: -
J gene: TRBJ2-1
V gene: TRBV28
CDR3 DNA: TGTGCCAGCGGTGGGACTAGCGGGGGTACGTTCTTC
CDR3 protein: CASGGTSGGTFF

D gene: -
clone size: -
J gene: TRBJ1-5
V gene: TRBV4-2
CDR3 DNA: TGTGCCAGCAGCCAAGATCGAGATCAGCCCCAGCATTTT
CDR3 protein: CASSQDRDQPQHF

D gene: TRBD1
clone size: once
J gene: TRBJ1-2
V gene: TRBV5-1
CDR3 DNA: TGCGCCAGCAGCACGGGACAGGGCGGGTATGGCTACACCTTC
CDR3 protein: CASSTGQGGYGYTF

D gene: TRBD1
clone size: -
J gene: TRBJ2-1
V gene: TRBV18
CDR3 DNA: TGTGCCAGCTCCCCCGCTGGGCCGGGACAGGGATCGAATGAGCAGTTCTTC
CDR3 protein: CASSPAGPGQGSNEQFF

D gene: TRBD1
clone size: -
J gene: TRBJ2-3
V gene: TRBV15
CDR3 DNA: TGTGCCACCAGCAGAGTATCAGGGGGTGATACGCAGTATTTT
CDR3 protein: CATSRVSGGDTQYF

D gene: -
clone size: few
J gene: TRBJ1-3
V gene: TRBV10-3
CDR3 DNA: TGTGCCATCAACCCAGGGGCTGGAAACACCATATATTTT
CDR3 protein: CAINPGAGNTIYF

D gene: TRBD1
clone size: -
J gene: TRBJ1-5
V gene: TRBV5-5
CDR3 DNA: TGTGCCAGCAGCTCACTGGACAGGGTTGATCAGCCCCAGCATTTT
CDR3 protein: CASSSLDRVDQPQHF